A selection of T cell receptor beta chains follows, all from one sample in a study of neurological immune-mediated disorders. In TCRdb, the 5' RACE reads were re-called with MiXCR into one record per CDR3 protein. The table lists more than 75,000 distinct CDR3 sequences, 5% to 5.5% of them singletons. Sequences were obtained from PBMCs. Receptors were obtained from a woman aged 25 to 39 with multiple sclerosis. Both conserved end residues are part of each CDR3. The D gene is left open where the match is weak. Where a row states a size, it is once, few, many or the class of an expanded clone; other rows omit it.

abundance: many; d_gene: TRBD1; v_gene: TRBV27; j_gene: TRBJ2-7; CDR3nt: TGTGCCAGCAGTGAAAGACAGGGGGTGTCCTACGAGCAGTACTTC; CDR3aa: CASSERQGVSYEQYF
abundance: many; d_gene: NA; v_gene: TRBV5-4; j_gene: TRBJ1-4; CDR3nt: TGTGCCAGCAGCGTGCATAATCTAGAGGAACTGTTTTTT; CDR3aa: CASSVHNLEELFF
abundance: many; d_gene: NA; v_gene: TRBV27; j_gene: TRBJ1-2; CDR3nt: TGTGCCAGCAGTTTCAGGGGTACCAGCTATGGCTACACCTTC; CDR3aa: CASSFRGTSYGYTF
abundance: many; d_gene: TRBD2; v_gene: TRBV20-1; j_gene: TRBJ2-3; CDR3nt: TGCAGTGCTAGATTAGCGGGATGGGCAGATACGCAGTATTTT; CDR3aa: CSARLAGWADTQYF
abundance: few; d_gene: TRBD1; v_gene: TRBV20-1; j_gene: TRBJ2-5; CDR3nt: TGCAGTACGACAGGGGGCTGGGAGACCCAGTACTTC; CDR3aa: CSTTGGWETQYF
abundance: NA; d_gene: NA; v_gene: TRBV5-1; j_gene: TRBJ2-5; CDR3nt: TGCGCCAGCAGCTTGTCTGGGAAGACCCAGTACTTC; CDR3aa: CASSLSGKTQYF
abundance: many; d_gene: TRBD1; v_gene: TRBV4-1; j_gene: TRBJ2-3; CDR3nt: TGCGCCAGCAGCCAAGGGACAGGACCTTCCACAGATACGCAGTATTTT; CDR3aa: CASSQGTGPSTDTQYF
abundance: many; d_gene: NA; v_gene: TRBV20-1; j_gene: TRBJ2-3; CDR3nt: TGCAGTGCTAGAGCCCCCCAACGGGGCACAGATACGCAGTATTTT; CDR3aa: CSARAPQRGTDTQYF
abundance: few; d_gene: TRBD1; v_gene: TRBV5-5; j_gene: TRBJ2-6; CDR3nt: TGTGCCAGCAGCTTGGTACAGGGGGATGGGGCCAACGTCCTGACTTTC; CDR3aa: CASSLVQGDGANVLTF
abundance: many; d_gene: NA; v_gene: TRBV20-1; j_gene: TRBJ1-5; CDR3nt: TGCAGTGCTATCTCCAACCCCGTGCAGCCCCAGCATTTT; CDR3aa: CSAISNPVQPQHF
abundance: many; d_gene: TRBD2; v_gene: TRBV20-1; j_gene: TRBJ2-7; CDR3nt: TGCAGTGCAACTAGCGGGAGGGGTCTCTACGAGCAGTACTTC; CDR3aa: CSATSGRGLYEQYF
abundance: NA; d_gene: TRBD2; v_gene: TRBV20-1; j_gene: TRBJ2-3; CDR3nt: TGCAGTGCTAGATCCCCACTAGCGGTGTATACGCAGTATTTT; CDR3aa: CSARSPLAVYTQYF
abundance: many; d_gene: NA; v_gene: TRBV6-5; j_gene: TRBJ2-2; CDR3nt: TGTGCCAGCAGTAAATCCTCGGGACAAGCGAACACCGGGGAGCTGTTTTTT; CDR3aa: CASSKSSGQANTGELFF
abundance: many; d_gene: NA; v_gene: TRBV12-3/TRBV12-4; j_gene: TRBJ2-2; CDR3nt: TGTGCCAGCAGTTTTAATGCTCAGGGGACCTACACCGGGGAGCTGTTTTTT; CDR3aa: CASSFNAQGTYTGELFF
abundance: many; d_gene: NA; v_gene: TRBV18; j_gene: TRBJ1-1; CDR3nt: TGTGCCAGCTCACCGTCAGGGAGCACTGAAGCTTTCTTT; CDR3aa: CASSPSGSTEAFF
abundance: many; d_gene: NA; v_gene: TRBV29-1; j_gene: TRBJ2-1; CDR3nt: TGCAGCGTTGGTACCTACAATGAGCAGTTCTTC; CDR3aa: CSVGTYNEQFF
abundance: many; d_gene: TRBD2; v_gene: TRBV7-8; j_gene: TRBJ2-2; CDR3nt: TGTGCCAGCAGCTCCGGACTAGCGGGGGGGGACACCGGGGAGCTGTTTTTT; CDR3aa: CASSSGLAGGDTGELFF
abundance: many; d_gene: TRBD1; v_gene: TRBV10-3; j_gene: TRBJ2-6; CDR3nt: TGTGCCATCAGTGCTCGTCCGGGACAGGGGCTAACTGGGGCCAACGTCCTGACTTTC; CDR3aa: CAISARPGQGLTGANVLTF
abundance: few; d_gene: NA; v_gene: TRBV6-1; j_gene: TRBJ2-1; CDR3nt: TGTGCCAGCAGGAGAGATGCCCTCTACAATGAGCAGTTCTTC; CDR3aa: CASRRDALYNEQFF
abundance: NA; d_gene: NA; v_gene: TRBV28; j_gene: TRBJ2-7; CDR3nt: TGTGCCAGCGGAGAGCATGGGACACCCCCAGACTTC; CDR3aa: CASGEHGTPPDF
abundance: NA; d_gene: NA; v_gene: TRBV5-1; j_gene: TRBJ1-1; CDR3nt: TGCGCCAGCAGCCCCCCCGAGGGGATTGAAGCTTTCTTT; CDR3aa: CASSPPEGIEAFF
abundance: many; d_gene: NA; v_gene: TRBV28; j_gene: TRBJ1-3; CDR3nt: TGTGCCAGCAGTTTGGAGGGCAACACCATATATTTT; CDR3aa: CASSLEGNTIYF
abundance: few; d_gene: TRBD1; v_gene: TRBV3-1; j_gene: TRBJ2-2; CDR3nt: TGTGCCAGCAGCCAAGGGACAGGGGTACGAAGCACCGGGGAGCTGTTTTTT; CDR3aa: CASSQGTGVRSTGELFF
abundance: few; d_gene: TRBD2; v_gene: TRBV9; j_gene: TRBJ2-3; CDR3nt: TGTGCCAGCAGCTTTAGCGGGGGGCAGGATACGCAGTATTTT; CDR3aa: CASSFSGGQDTQYF
abundance: few; d_gene: TRBD1; v_gene: TRBV7-2; j_gene: TRBJ2-1; CDR3nt: TGTGCCAGCACCCCTGCGGCAGGGGGAATCTACAATGAGCAGTTCTTC; CDR3aa: CASTPAAGGIYNEQFF
abundance: many; d_gene: NA; v_gene: TRBV5-5; j_gene: TRBJ1-6; CDR3nt: TGTGCCAGCAGCTTGACGGGAAATTCACCCCTCCACTTT; CDR3aa: CASSLTGNSPLHF
abundance: many; d_gene: NA; v_gene: TRBV7-2; j_gene: TRBJ2-1; CDR3nt: TGTGCCAGCAGACACCCGGGCCACTCCTACAATGAGCAGTTCTTC; CDR3aa: CASRHPGHSYNEQFF
abundance: many; d_gene: NA; v_gene: TRBV7-3; j_gene: TRBJ2-1; CDR3nt: TGTGCCAGCAGCATCGAGGGGGGTCTTTACTCCTACAATGAGCAGTTCTTC; CDR3aa: CASSIEGGLYSYNEQFF
abundance: many; d_gene: TRBD2; v_gene: TRBV7-9; j_gene: TRBJ2-1; CDR3nt: TGTGCCAGCGCCATAATGGGCGGGAGCAGGGAGCAGTTCTTC; CDR3aa: CASAIMGGSREQFF
abundance: many; d_gene: NA; v_gene: TRBV12-3/TRBV12-4; j_gene: TRBJ2-2; CDR3nt: TGTGCCAGTAATTACGGAGAATTGACAGTATACACCGGGGAGCTGTTTTTT; CDR3aa: CASNYGELTVYTGELFF
abundance: many; d_gene: NA; v_gene: TRBV27; j_gene: TRBJ1-6; CDR3nt: TGTGCCAGCAGGGACACCATGCGCCGGACAGCATACGACTCACCCCTCCACTTT; CDR3aa: CASRDTMRRTAYDSPLHF
abundance: NA; d_gene: NA; v_gene: TRBV6-1; j_gene: TRBJ1-4; CDR3nt: TGTGCCAGCAGTGAAAGGGTGGAGGGTAATGAAAAACTGTTTTTT; CDR3aa: CASSERVEGNEKLFF
abundance: many; d_gene: TRBD1; v_gene: TRBV20-1; j_gene: TRBJ2-2; CDR3nt: TGCAGTGCTAGAGATCAGGGCAGGGGGCTCACCGGGGAGCTGTTTTTT; CDR3aa: CSARDQGRGLTGELFF
abundance: many; d_gene: NA; v_gene: TRBV15; j_gene: TRBJ1-1; CDR3nt: TGTGCCACCAGCAAGAACACTGAAGCTTTCTTT; CDR3aa: CATSKNTEAFF
abundance: few; d_gene: TRBD2; v_gene: TRBV3-1; j_gene: TRBJ2-7; CDR3nt: TGTGCCAGCAGCCGCGGGGGACTGCCCTACGAGCAGTACTTC; CDR3aa: CASSRGGLPYEQYF
abundance: many; d_gene: NA; v_gene: TRBV11-2; j_gene: TRBJ1-6; CDR3nt: TGTGCCAGCAGCTTGGGCAATTCACCCCTCCACTTT; CDR3aa: CASSLGNSPLHF
abundance: many; d_gene: NA; v_gene: TRBV7-9; j_gene: TRBJ2-7; CDR3nt: TGTGCCAGCAGCTCGCTACATAGCTACGAGCAGTACTTC; CDR3aa: CASSSLHSYEQYF
abundance: many; d_gene: NA; v_gene: TRBV20-1; j_gene: TRBJ1-1; CDR3nt: TGCAGTGCTAGAGCGGCCGGGGTTTTAGATGAAGCTTTCTTT; CDR3aa: CSARAAGVLDEAFF
abundance: many; d_gene: TRBD1; v_gene: TRBV20-1; j_gene: TRBJ1-5; CDR3nt: TGCAGTGCTACGACAGGGGCAAATCAGCCCCAGCATTTT; CDR3aa: CSATTGANQPQHF
abundance: few; d_gene: TRBD1; v_gene: TRBV5-1; j_gene: TRBJ1-2; CDR3nt: TGCGCCAGCAGCCAACAGGGGATCGGTGGCTACACCTTC; CDR3aa: CASSQQGIGGYTF
abundance: many; d_gene: NA; v_gene: TRBV5-1; j_gene: TRBJ2-1; CDR3nt: TGCGCCAGCAGCTTGGTTGCTGGTTCTGAGCAGTTCTTC; CDR3aa: CASSLVAGSEQFF
abundance: NA; d_gene: TRBD1; v_gene: TRBV11-2; j_gene: TRBJ2-7; CDR3nt: TGTGCCAGCAGCCAACGGGACAGGGGGTTACCCTACGAGCAGTACTTC; CDR3aa: CASSQRDRGLPYEQYF
abundance: many; d_gene: NA; v_gene: TRBV5-1; j_gene: TRBJ2-3; CDR3nt: TGCGCCAGCAGCTTAGTTTTTACGGGCACAGATACGCAGTATTTT; CDR3aa: CASSLVFTGTDTQYF
abundance: many; d_gene: NA; v_gene: TRBV5-1; j_gene: TRBJ1-1; CDR3nt: TGCGCCAGCAGCTTCCAGGTACACTCGATGAACACTGAAGCTTTCTTT; CDR3aa: CASSFQVHSMNTEAFF
abundance: many; d_gene: NA; v_gene: TRBV20-1; j_gene: TRBJ1-2; CDR3nt: TGCAGTGCTAGATGGACGTCTAACTATGGCTACACCTTC; CDR3aa: CSARWTSNYGYTF
abundance: NA; d_gene: TRBD1; v_gene: TRBV15; j_gene: TRBJ1-5; CDR3nt: TGTGCCACCAGCAGAGATAGAGGGGGCGATCAGCCCCAGCATTTT; CDR3aa: CATSRDRGGDQPQHF
abundance: many; d_gene: TRBD2; v_gene: TRBV7-2; j_gene: TRBJ2-2; CDR3nt: TGTGCCAGCAGCTCGAGAGGACTAGCGAACACCGGGGAGCTGTTTTTT; CDR3aa: CASSSRGLANTGELFF
abundance: NA; d_gene: NA; v_gene: TRBV9; j_gene: TRBJ2-2; CDR3nt: TGTGCCAGCAGCGTCGGGGGGCCTCACGCCGGGGAGCTGTTTTTT; CDR3aa: CASSVGGPHAGELFF
abundance: many; d_gene: NA; v_gene: TRBV5-1; j_gene: TRBJ2-5; CDR3nt: TGCGCCAGCAGCTCACAGGGTGTTGGGGAGACCCAGTACTTC; CDR3aa: CASSSQGVGETQYF
abundance: many; d_gene: NA; v_gene: TRBV12-3/TRBV12-4; j_gene: TRBJ1-5; CDR3nt: TGTGCCAGCAGGGGGGGGGTTAGCAATCAGCCCCAGCATTTT; CDR3aa: CASRGGVSNQPQHF
abundance: many; d_gene: TRBD1; v_gene: TRBV12-3/TRBV12-4; j_gene: TRBJ1-2; CDR3nt: TGTGCCAGCAGTCCCTCGACAGGGGGGGACTATGGCTACACCTTC; CDR3aa: CASSPSTGGDYGYTF
abundance: many; d_gene: NA; v_gene: TRBV15; j_gene: TRBJ2-1; CDR3nt: TGTGCCACCAGCAGAGATCCACCCACAAGCTCCTACAATGAGCAGTTCTTC; CDR3aa: CATSRDPPTSSYNEQFF
abundance: many; d_gene: TRBD2; v_gene: TRBV12-3/TRBV12-4; j_gene: TRBJ2-7; CDR3nt: TGTGCCAGCAGCACGGGACTAGCGGTGCTCTACGAGCAGTACTTC; CDR3aa: CASSTGLAVLYEQYF
abundance: many; d_gene: NA; v_gene: TRBV20-1; j_gene: TRBJ2-5; CDR3nt: TGCAGTGCCAGGTGGGGGTACCAAGAGACCCAGTACTTC; CDR3aa: CSARWGYQETQYF
abundance: many; d_gene: NA; v_gene: TRBV20-1; j_gene: TRBJ1-5; CDR3nt: TGCAGTGCTAGAGTGGGGGAGGGCAATCAGCCCCAGCATTTT; CDR3aa: CSARVGEGNQPQHF
abundance: many; d_gene: TRBD1; v_gene: TRBV6-5; j_gene: TRBJ2-1; CDR3nt: TGTGCCAGCAGACAAACCGGGACAGGGATTTCTTGGGGGATGGATGAGCAGTTCTTC; CDR3aa: CASRQTGTGISWGMDEQFF
abundance: NA; d_gene: TRBD1; v_gene: TRBV7-8; j_gene: TRBJ1-2; CDR3nt: TGTGCCAGCAGCTATGACAGGGGTTATGGCTACACCTTC; CDR3aa: CASSYDRGYGYTF
abundance: NA; d_gene: NA; v_gene: TRBV20-1; j_gene: TRBJ2-4; CDR3nt: TGCAGTGCCCAAGACAGCTTACTAGCCAAAAACATTCAGTACTTC; CDR3aa: CSAQDSLLAKNIQYF
abundance: many; d_gene: NA; v_gene: TRBV11-2; j_gene: TRBJ2-1; CDR3nt: TGTGCCAGCAGCTGGCAGGGGCGGTTCGATGAGCAGTTCTTC; CDR3aa: CASSWQGRFDEQFF
abundance: many; d_gene: NA; v_gene: TRBV3-1; j_gene: TRBJ2-1; CDR3nt: TGTGCCAGCAGCCGTCGAGGAAGTCGCTCCTACAATGAGCAGTTCTTC; CDR3aa: CASSRRGSRSYNEQFF